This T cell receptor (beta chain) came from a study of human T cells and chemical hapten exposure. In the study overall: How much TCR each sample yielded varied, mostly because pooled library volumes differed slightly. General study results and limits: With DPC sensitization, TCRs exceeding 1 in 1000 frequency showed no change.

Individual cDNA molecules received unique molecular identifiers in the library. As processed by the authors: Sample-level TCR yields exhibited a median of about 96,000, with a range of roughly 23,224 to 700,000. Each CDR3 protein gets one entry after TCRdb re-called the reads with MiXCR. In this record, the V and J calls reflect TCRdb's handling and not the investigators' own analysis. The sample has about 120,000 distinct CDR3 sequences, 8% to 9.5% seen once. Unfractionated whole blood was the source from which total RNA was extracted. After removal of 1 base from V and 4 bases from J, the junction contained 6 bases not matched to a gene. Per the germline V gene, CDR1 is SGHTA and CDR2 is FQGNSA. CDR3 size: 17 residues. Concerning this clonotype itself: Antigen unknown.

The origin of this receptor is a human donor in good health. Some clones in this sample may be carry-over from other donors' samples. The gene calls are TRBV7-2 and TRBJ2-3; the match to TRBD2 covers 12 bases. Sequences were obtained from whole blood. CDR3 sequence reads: CASSLGGLAGRADTQYF. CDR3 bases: TGTGCCAGCAGCTTAGGTGGACTAGCGGGACGAGCAGATACGCAGTATTTT. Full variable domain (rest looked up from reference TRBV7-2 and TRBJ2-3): GAGVSQSPSNKVTEKGKDVELRCDPISGHTALYWYRQSLGQGLEFLIYFQGNSAPDKSGLPSDRFSAERTGGSVSTLTIQRTQQEDSAVYLCASSLGGLAGRADTQYFGPGTRLTVL.